Presented here are 6 T cell receptor beta chains from one specimen sequenced in a study of CD8 T cells in ankylosing spondylitis. Overall study findings and caveats: Ankylosing spondylitis blood appeared to be characterized by a TCR beta motif of eight highly homologous variants.

One entry per CDR3 protein results from TCRdb running MiXCR on the 5' RACE reads. This table has around 490,000 distinct CDR3 sequences, over 4% appearing once. What these receptors recognize is not known. Specimen: blood, either unsorted or a sorted T cell fraction (not recorded which). The receptors here all came from a male donor with ankylosing spondylitis.

This clonotype was picked up many times. This chain uses TRBV5-6 with TRBJ2-7; D is ambiguous. Germline CDR1 is SGHDT and CDR2 is YYEEEE. The CDR3 loop spans 13 amino acids. Deletions cut 0 bases from V and 4 bases from J, with 8 bases between. The CDR3 here is CASSLGPRYEQYF. CDR3 DNA sequence: TGTGCCAGCAGCTTGGGTCCGCGATACGAGCAGTACTTC.

This clonotype was seen only a few times. The chain uses TRBV7-2 and TRBJ1-4; 9 nucleotides line up with TRBD1. Germline-derived CDR1 and CDR2 are SGHTA and FQGNSA. The CDR3 has 14 residues. The J segment lost 7 bases and the V segment lost 4 bases, leaving 4 bases of the junction unmatched. In nucleotides, the CDR3 is TGTGCCAGCAGCTCGGGGACAGGGATTGAAAAACTGTTTTTT. This gives the protein CASSSGTGIEKLFF.

J is TRBJ2-5 and V is TRBV20-1; D perhaps matches TRBD2 (6 bases). With 0 bases removed from V and 4 bases from J, the gap between germline ends came to 15 bases. The CDR3 is 15 amino acids. Germline V gene lookup returns CDR1 DFQATT and CDR2 SNEGSKA (reference sequence). CDR3: CSARDWSRAGETQYF. The CDR3 coding sequence is TGCAGTGCTAGAGATTGGAGTCGAGCGGGAGAGACCCAGTACTTC.

The rearrangement joins TRBV4-3 to TRBJ2-3; D is ambiguous. This CDR3 has 16 residues. Germline CDR1 and CDR2: LGHNA and YSLEER. Between the trimmed V and J ends, which lost 1 base and 0 bases, there was a span of 11 bases. CDR3 amino acids: CASSQGQAASTDTQYF. The DNA for the CDR3 is TGCGCCAGCAGCCAAGGTCAGGCGGCCAGCACAGATACGCAGTATTTT.

This chain uses TRBV10-3 with TRBJ2-2; D gene uncertain. Per germline, CDR1 ENHRY and CDR2 SYGVKD. The CDR3 contains 13 residues. The ends were cut back, 5 bases at V and 4 bases at J, with 8 bases in the middle. CDR3 DNA sequence: TGTGCCATCAGTCCAGTCTTCACCGGGGAGCTGTTTTTT. Its protein product is CAISPVFTGELFF.

A note on this clonotype: Compared with germline, one end of the junction differs, possibly owing to a read error. CDR3 in amino acids: CASILAPLAGGRVNF. In DNA, the CDR3 is TGTGCCAGCATCTTAGCGCCGCTAGCGGGAGGGCGAGTCAACTTC. The chain combines TRBV7-2 with TRBJ2-1; TRBD2 agrees at 12 bases. The CDR3 runs 15 residues. Germline V gene data show CDR1 as SGHTA and CDR2 as FQGNSA.